The text below deals with one TCR beta chain. Its antigen remains unknown. This sample is drawn from a study of OX40 agonist ivuxolimab in advanced cancers. General study points: Undetermined was the antigen specificity of the expanded peripheral T cells.

Sequencing used immunoSEQ multiplex PCR; TCRdb keeps in-frame clones, though not all of them. The sample has 60,000 to 90,000 clones, 88% seen once. The CDR3 length is 14 residues. Per the germline V gene, CDR1 is MNHEY and CDR2 is SMNVEV (reference sequence). Trimming at V came to 6 bases and at J to 12 bases, leaving 11 bases not matched to a gene. This TCR derives from an adult with an advanced solid tumor such as melanoma, head and neck, liver or kidney cancer. The sequencing used CD4+ or CD8+ T cells sorted from blood, collected in a trial of the OX40 agonist ivuxolimab. The chain joins TRBV27 to TRBJ1-6, with 7 bases matching TRBD1. CDR3 in amino acids: CASRTTRGRLPLHF. The CDR3 nucleotides are TGTGCCAGCAGAACGACGAGGGGGCGTCTACCCCTCCACTTT.